Sequencing of this T cell receptor beta chain was carried out in a study of T cell responses to AZD1222 COVID-19 vaccine. CDR1 is SNHLY, CDR2 FYNNEI, per germline. The CDR3 totals 14 residues. V shed 5 bases and J 6 bases; nucleotides not matched to a gene: 5. Assay used: immunoSEQ multiplex PCR; TCRdb lists only in-frame clones, some missing. The profile covers roughly 150,000 clones, with 70% to 90% appearing a single time and more than 2% taken by the ten largest. Study outcomes and limitations: Targeting of unmutated variant regions was reportedly seen in nearly half of spike-specific TCRs. There were repertoire samples only from the period after the peak T cell response. Spike-specific TCR breadth rose after two AZD1222 doses, and depth rose as well.

The sample holds a few counts of this clone. Its antigen is undetermined. The chain combines TRBV2 with TRBJ1-4; TRBD1 agrees at 8 bases. The clonotype was recovered from an adult in good health. The material sequenced was peripheral blood, taken on day 0 of AZD1222 vaccination. The CDR3 region is CASSRTGRDEKLFF. The CDR3, as DNA: TGTGCCAGCAGTCGGACAGGGAGGGATGAAAAACTGTTTTTT.